Listed below are T cell receptor beta chains from one sample, sequenced in a study of blood T cell repertoires in COVID-19. Method: immunoSEQ multiplex PCR; TCRdb's copy keeps in-frame clones and lacks some. This table has 71,000 or so clones, about nine tenths appearing once. The sample comprised peripheral blood. The source is a woman under 30 with acute or convalescent COVID-19. CDR3s include the opening cysteine and the closing phenylalanine or tryptophan. Each record gives: clone size, J gene, V gene, D gene, CDR3 protein, CDR3 DNA. D genes are given only for firm matches. Only part of the rows carry a size: once, few, many, or a class if the clone is expanded.

>few|TRBJ1-1|TRBV6-5|-
CASSYQGTSEAFF
TGTGCCAGCAGTTACCAGGGAACTTCGGAAGCTTTCTTT
>once|TRBJ2-3|TRBV19|TRBD2
CATSWIGRGGFADTQYF
TGTGCCACAAGTTGGATCGGGCGGGGGGGCTTCGCAGATACGCAGTATTTT
>-|TRBJ1-2|TRBV6-5|TRBD1
CASSTPGTAKDGYTF
TGTGCCAGCAGTACCCCCGGGACAGCCAAAGACGGCTACACCTTC
>-|TRBJ1-1|TRBV2|TRBD1
CASRGQGQTEAFF
TGTGCCAGCAGAGGACAGGGGCAGACTGAAGCTTTCTTT
>-|TRBJ1-4|TRBV19|-
CASRRGIGEKLFF
TGTGCCAGTCGTCGAGGGATTGGTGAAAAACTGTTTTTT
>-|TRBJ2-1|TRBV6-5|TRBD1
CASTRGTGVDNEQFF
TGTGCCAGCACCCGCGGGACAGGGGTGGACAATGAGCAGTTCTTC
>-|TRBJ2-2|TRBV4-2|TRBD2
CASSQVLAGDTGELFF
TGTGCCAGCAGCCAAGTTTTAGCGGGAGACACCGGGGAGCTGTTTTTT
>-|TRBJ1-4|TRBV12-3/TRBV12-4|-
CASSLGRGELFF
TGTGCCAGCAGTTTAGGTCGGGGGGAACTGTTTTTT
>-|TRBJ1-2|TRBV2|TRBD1
CASSEIGGRGLGGYTF
TGTGCCAGCAGTGAAATAGGGGGCAGGGGATTAGGTGGCTACACCTTC
>-|TRBJ1-6|TRBV6-5|TRBD1
CASSRGTGIGSPLHF
TGTGCCAGCAGTCGCGGGACAGGGATTGGTTCACCCCTCCACTTT
>-|TRBJ2-3|TRBV30|-
CAWSLGVPQYF
TGTGCCTGGAGTCTCGGTGTGCCGCAGTATTTT
>-|TRBJ1-6|TRBV11-2|-
CASSFVGTTSRALHF
TGTGCCAGCAGCTTCGTCGGGACAACTTCGAGAGCCCTCCACTTT
>-|TRBJ1-2|TRBV28|-
CASSFRRGLANYGYTF
TGTGCCAGCAGTTTCCGGAGGGGCCTAGCTAACTATGGCTACACCTTC
>few|TRBJ1-3|TRBV30|TRBD1
CAWSGIGQGGEGNTIYF
TGTGCCTGGAGTGGGATTGGACAGGGGGGAGAAGGAAACACCATATATTTT
>-|TRBJ2-7|TRBV18|-
CASSPSQGQGRYEQYF
TGTGCCAGCTCACCTTCCCAGGGCCAGGGTCGTTACGAGCAGTACTTC
>-|TRBJ2-5|TRBV25-1|TRBD2
CASSGRLAGQETQYF
TGTGCCAGCAGTGGGCGACTAGCCGGCCAAGAGACCCAGTACTTC
>-|TRBJ1-5|TRBV12-3/TRBV12-4|-
CASSLSYEQPQHF
TGTGCCAGCAGTTTATCCTATGAACAGCCCCAGCATTTT
>-|TRBJ2-3|TRBV28|TRBD2
CASRLAGLRQYF
TGTGCCAGCAGATTAGCGGGTCTGAGGCAGTATTTT
>-|TRBJ2-5|TRBV28|TRBD2
CASSNPRRGGRETQYF
TGTGCCAGCAGCAACCCACGGCGGGGGGGCCGAGAGACCCAGTACTTC
>once|TRBJ1-2|TRBV5-6|-
CASSWTETTNYGYTF
TGTGCCAGCAGCTGGACAGAGACGACAAATTATGGCTACACCTTC
>-|TRBJ1-4|TRBV4-1|TRBD1
CASSSRQGDEKLFF
TGCGCCAGCAGCTCGAGACAGGGGGATGAAAAACTGTTTTTT
>few|TRBJ1-3|TRBV28|TRBD1
CASSPHGTVSGNTIYF
TGTGCCAGCAGTCCTCATGGGACAGTCTCTGGAAACACCATATATTTT
>once|TRBJ2-6|TRBV3-1/TRBV3-2|-
CASSQDTSHGANVLTF
TGTGCCAGCAGCCAAGATACCTCACATGGGGCCAACGTCCTGACTTTC
>-|TRBJ1-1|TRBV6-5|-
CASSYSDRLGTEAFF
TGTGCCAGCAGTTATTCCGACAGATTGGGCACTGAAGCTTTCTTT
>once|TRBJ2-7|TRBV4-2|-
CASSQDLGSPYEQYF
TGTGCCAGCAGCCAAGATCTAGGCTCCCCCTACGAGCAGTACTTC
>-|TRBJ2-2|TRBV7-9|TRBD2
CASSLGLAGGSGELFF
TGTGCCAGCAGCTTAGGACTAGCGGGAGGTAGCGGGGAGCTGTTTTTT
>-|TRBJ1-1|TRBV14|TRBD1
CASSPDRVGTEAFF
TGTGCCAGCAGCCCGGACAGGGTAGGGACTGAAGCTTTCTTT
>-|TRBJ1-1|TRBV2|-
CASIPGNTEAFF
TGTGCCAGCATCCCAGGTAACACTGAAGCTTTCTTT
>-|TRBJ2-3|TRBV7-9|TRBD2
CASSLSLAGASADTQYF
TGTGCCAGCAGCTTATCTCTAGCGGGAGCGTCAGCAGATACGCAGTATTTT
>-|TRBJ2-3|TRBV5-1|-
CASSLAGGLADTQYF
TGCGCCAGCAGCTTGGCGGGGGGCCTGGCAGATACGCAGTATTTT
>-|TRBJ2-5|TRBV6-5|TRBD2
CASSYSLADQETQYF
TGTGCCAGCAGTTACTCACTAGCGGACCAAGAGACCCAGTACTTC
>medium-sized|TRBJ1-2|TRBV11-2|-
CASSWGSGSNYGYTF
TGTGCCAGCAGCTGGGGCAGTGGCTCTAACTATGGCTACACCTTC
>-|TRBJ1-1|TRBV28|-
CASSSTAYTEAFF
TGTGCCAGCAGCTCGACAGCTTACACTGAAGCTTTCTTT
>-|TRBJ2-2|TRBV18|-
CASSPRGAGAVGELFF
TGTGCCAGCTCACCACGCGGCGCGGGGGCGGTCGGGGAGCTGTTTTTT
>-|TRBJ2-1|TRBV3-1/TRBV3-2|TRBD1
CASSQDTGGWNEQFF
TGTGCCAGCAGCCAAGACACAGGGGGGTGGAATGAGCAGTTCTTC
>-|TRBJ2-2|TRBV7-2|TRBD2
CASRAASGTNTGELFF
TGTGCCTCCAGGGCTGCTAGCGGGACTAACACCGGGGAGCTGTTTTTT
>-|TRBJ2-3|TRBV7-6|-
CASSPALRGDTQYF
TGTGCCAGCAGCCCCGCCCTCAGAGGAGATACGCAGTATTTT